The 3 T cell receptor beta chains given below trace back to one sample, sequenced in a study of blood T cell repertoires in COVID-19. The table came from immunoSEQ multiplex PCR; TCRdb's copy has only in-frame clones and leaves some out. Seen here are around 70,000 clones, over 75% observed once, and the top ten hold around 29%. Sequencing was performed on peripheral blood. All receptors derive from a woman older than 75 with active or convalescent COVID-19.

This sequence joins TRBV6-2 or TRBV6-3 and TRBJ1-2; D ambiguous. CDR1 is MNHEY and CDR2 is SVGEGT in the germline V gene. V was pared by 5 bases and J by 0 bases, with 10 bases between. The CDR3 extends over 14 amino acids. In nucleotides, the CDR3 is TGTGCCAGCAGTGACCTAACAGCTAACTATGGCTACACCTTC. Amino acid sequence: CASSDLTANYGYTF.

CDR3 bases: TGTGCCAGCTCACCGGGGGACAGGGGGCGCGGCTACACCTTC. Encoded protein: CASSPGDRGRGYTF. This chain joins TRBV18 and TRBJ1-2; 12 nucleotides match TRBD1. This CDR3 contains 14 residues. Per germline, CDR1 KGHSH and CDR2 LQKENI. Trimming removed 3 bases from V and 8 bases from J; junction bases left unmatched: 4.

The chain has TRBV28 and TRBJ2-7; 7 bases agree with TRBD1. The CDR3 is 14 residues long. The trim removed 1 base at V and 2 bases at J, leaving 2 bases unmatched. Germline V gene lookup returns CDR1 MDHEN and CDR2 SYDVKM. In nucleotides, the CDR3 is TGTGCCAGCAGTTTATCGGGACAGCCCTACGAGCAGTACTTC. Translating gives CASSLSGQPYEQYF.